One TCR beta chain is described in this entry. No antigen is known for it. V shed 3 bases and J 11 bases; nucleotides not matched to a gene: 12. Germline CDR1 reads SGHDT; CDR2 reads YYEEEE. This CDR3 is built from 15 residues. Researchers ran the PCR with 60 Vbeta and 13 Jbeta primers. Generated by immunoSEQ multiplex PCR, the TCRdb table keeps only in-frame clones and is missing some. The data show roughly 50,000 clones, roughly 85% seen once. This sample is part of a study of cytomegalovirus exposure and HLA in healthy donors. General observations from the study: Reports state that TCR beta sequences accurately predicted most subjects' HLA-A and HLA-B alleles. According to an earlier analysis, most TCR beta V segments yielded productive rearrangements about 87% or about 30% of the time. When presence/absence was analysed, sequencing depth was taken to be roughly uniform across donors. In all likelihood, a cluster of highly shared sequence variants was a sequencing artifact.

The chain has TRBV5-6 and TRBJ1-1; 11 bases fit TRBD1. Sequences were obtained from PBMCs. The receptor was derived from a woman younger than 35 in good health and CMV-seronegative. Here the CDR3 reads CASSSGTGGVVDAFF. CDR3 DNA: TGTGCCAGCAGCTCAGGGACAGGGGGAGTCGTCGATGCTTTCTTT. The variable domain in full, with the rest retrieved from reference TRBV5-6 and TRBJ1-1, is DAGVTQSPTHLIKTRGQQVTLRCSPKSGHDTVSWYQQALGQGPQFIFQYYEEEERQRGNFPDRFSGHQFPNYSSELNVNALLLGDSALYLCASSSGTGGVVDAFFGQGTRLTVV.